Listed here are 31 T cell receptor beta chains from one sample, sequenced in a study of T cell changes during pregnancy in multiple sclerosis. Profiling relied on immunoSEQ multiplex PCR, and the TCRdb table lists in-frame clones only, not all of them. The sample carries some 40,000 clones, about nine tenths recorded once. The source was CD4+ T cells from peripheral blood mononuclear cells, collected in the third trimester of pregnancy. The origin of the receptors is a female donor in good health, enrolled as a control in a pregnancy study.

The chain recombines TRBV2 with TRBJ1-5; D uncertain. The germline CDR1 and CDR2 sequences are SNHLY and FYNNEI. The germline V and J ends were trimmed by 2 bases and 2 bases, with 13 bases remaining between them. This CDR3 is 16 amino acids long. Here the CDR3 reads CASSEWSGWGNQPQHF. DNA of the CDR3: TGTGCCAGCAGTGAATGGTCGGGTTGGGGCAATCAGCCCCAGCATTTT.

The gene calls are TRBV30 and TRBJ2-1; 7 nucleotides agree with TRBD2. The CDR3 extends over 13 amino acids. Germline-derived CDR1 and CDR2 are GTSNPN and SVGIG (reference sequence). The ends lost 4 bases at V and 7 bases at J; junction bases unmatched: 7. CDR3 region: CAWTANGGNEQFF. CDR3 nucleotide sequence: TGTGCCTGGACGGCCAACGGGGGGAATGAGCAGTTCTTC.

The chain is built from TRBV27 and TRBJ1-1, with no clear D. The CDR3 contains 13 residues. In germline, CDR1 is MNHEY, CDR2 SMNVEV (reference sequence). V lost 2 bases and J lost 4, with 8 bases in between. The CDR3 nucleotides read TGTGCCAGCAGTTTAGCGGCTCGCACTGAAGCTTTCTTT. It specifies CASSLAARTEAFF.

The chain recombines TRBV10-3 with TRBJ2-7; no reliable D call. CDR1 is ENHRY and CDR2 is SYGVKD in the germline V gene. This CDR3 is 11 amino acids long. V was clipped by 10 bases and J by 6 bases, with 13 bases between them. The CDR3 sequence is CATSPPGEQYF. DNA of the CDR3: TGTGCCACCTCCCCACCCGGCGAGCAGTACTTC.

The chain recombines TRBV7-2 with TRBJ1-1; no clear D. V was pared by 1 base and J by 1 base, with 4 bases between. Per germline, CDR1 SGHTA and CDR2 FQGNSA. CDR3 length equals 13 residues. CDR3 amino acids: CASSLGQNTEAFF. The CDR3 DNA sequence: TGTGCCAGCAGCTTAGGTCAGAACACTGAAGCTTTCTTT.

The chain links TRBV6-5 to TRBJ2-3; 12 bases agree with TRBD2. In germline, CDR1 is MNHEY, CDR2 SVGAGI. J gave up 6 bases and V 6 bases, and 4 bases lay outside the gene matches. The CDR3 totals 14 residues. The CDR3 loop reads CASRLAGGPDTQYF. In nucleotides, the CDR3 is TGTGCCAGCAGGCTAGCGGGAGGGCCTGATACGCAGTATTTT.

This sequence joins TRBV7-9 and TRBJ2-5; 8 bases agree with TRBD2. There are 15 residues in the CDR3. CDR1 is SEHNR and CDR2 is FQNEAQ in the germline V gene (reference sequence). The trim removed 2 bases at V and 7 bases at J, leaving 9 bases unmatched. CDR3 bases: TGTGCCAGCAGCTTACTCGGGGGGGGGTTACGGACCCAGTACTTC. Protein sequence: CASSLLGGGLRTQYF.

The rearrangement links TRBV19 to TRBJ2-5; possible D gene TRBD2, 5 bases. The CDR3 length is 13 residues. Trimming cost V 8 bases and J 5 bases, with 15 bases left between them. Per the germline V gene, CDR1 is LNHDA and CDR2 is SQIVND (reference sequence). The DNA for the CDR3 is TGTGCCAGTGGAGGCGGCTTCGGGGAGACCCAGTACTTC. Translation gives CASGGGFGETQYF.

The chain couples TRBV18 to TRBJ1-1; D not resolved. The V gene lost 2 bases and the J gene lost 8 bases, with 9 bases spanning the gap. The CDR3 contains 12 residues. Germline CDR1 is KGHSH and CDR2 is LQKENI. DNA of the CDR3: TGTGCCAGCTCACCATATGGCCCCGAAGCTTTCTTT. This codes for CASSPYGPEAFF.

This chain joins TRBV2 and TRBJ1-6, with D uncertain. V was pared by 10 bases and J by 9 bases, with 16 bases between. In germline, CDR1 is SNHLY, CDR2 FYNNEI. The CDR3 length is 13 residues. CDR3 in DNA: TGTGCCAACTTCCGGGATAGGGCTTCACCCCTCCACTTT. This codes for CANFRDRASPLHF. The full variable domain, completed using reference TRBV2 and TRBJ1-6, is EPEVTQTPSHQVTQMGQEVILRCVPISNHLYFYWYRQILGQKVEFLVSFYNNEISEKSEIFDDQFSVERPDGSNFTLKIRSTKLEDSAMYFCANFRDRASPLHFGNGTRLTVT.

The chain has TRBV5-6 and TRBJ1-2, with 7 bases lining up with TRBD1. With V trimmed by 4 bases and J by 4 bases, 10 bases remained unmatched. Germline CDR1 reads SGHDT; CDR2 reads YYEEEE. The CDR3 has 15 residues. Here the CDR3 reads CASSLDRRFSYGYTF. CDR3 bases: TGTGCCAGCAGCCTGGACAGGAGATTTAGCTATGGCTACACCTTC. The variable domain in full, with the rest retrieved from reference TRBV5-6 and TRBJ1-2, is DAGVTQSPTHLIKTRGQQVTLRCSPKSGHDTVSWYQQALGQGPQFIFQYYEEEERQRGNFPDRFSGHQFPNYSSELNVNALLLGDSALYLCASSLDRRFSYGYTFGSGTRLTVV.

The chain joins TRBV7-2 to TRBJ1-2, with D unclear. Trimming took 1 base from V and 3 from J, leaving 12 bases between them. Germline values: CDR1 SGHTA, CDR2 FQGNSA. This CDR3 has 15 amino acids. DNA for the CDR3: TGTGCCAGCAGCTTAGGTCCGGGTGAGGACTATGGCTACACCTTC. It translates to CASSLGPGEDYGYTF.

This clone occurred once. The junction departs from germline at one end; a sequencing error may be responsible. J is TRBJ2-2 and V is TRBV7-7; unclear D gene. The CDR3 totals 14 residues. Looked up from germline, CDR1 is SSHAT and CDR2 is FNYEAQ (reference sequence). The CDR3 loop reads CASSSRLNTGELFF. The CDR3 nucleotides read TGTGCTAGCAGCTCTCGTTTAAACACCGGGGAGCTGTTTTTT.

CDR3 protein: CASTGARGPWNTIYF. CDR3 nucleotide sequence: TGTGCCAGTACTGGGGCCAGGGGGCCTTGGAACACCATATATTTT. The J gene is TRBJ1-3, the V gene TRBV19; the match to TRBD1 covers 8 bases. Trimming removed 7 bases from V and 7 bases from J; junction bases left unmatched: 12. Looked up from germline, CDR1 is LNHDA and CDR2 is SQIVND (reference sequence). The CDR3 runs 15 residues.

The rearrangement links TRBV18 to TRBJ2-7; 9 bases fit TRBD1. The CDR3 covers 15 residues. Per the germline V gene, CDR1 is KGHSH and CDR2 is LQKENI. The V segment lost 3 bases and the J segment 0 bases; nucleotides outside the gene matches: 3. The CDR3 coding sequence is TGTGCCAGCTCACCGGGACAGGGATACTCCTACGAGCAGTACTTC. Its protein is CASSPGQGYSYEQYF.

The rearrangement links TRBV9 to TRBJ1-1; D unresolved. The germline gives CDR1 SGDLS, CDR2 YYNGEE. The V gene lost 0 bases and the J gene lost 3 bases, with 6 bases spanning the gap. This CDR3 is 13 amino acids long. The CDR3 DNA is TGTGCCAGCAGCGTAGCCCAGGACACTGAAGCTTTCTTT. It specifies CASSVAQDTEAFF.

The rearrangement links TRBV2 to TRBJ2-7; D not resolved. V dropped 5 bases and J dropped 0 bases, with 8 bases sitting between them. CDR1 and CDR2 (germline): SNHLY, FYNNEI. The CDR3 is 13 amino acids. The CDR3 protein is CASSPPSSYEQYF. As DNA, the CDR3 is TGTGCCAGCAGTCCTCCGAGCTCCTACGAGCAGTACTTC. Full variable domain (rest looked up from reference TRBV2 and TRBJ2-7): EPEVTQTPSHQVTQMGQEVILRCVPISNHLYFYWYRQILGQKVEFLVSFYNNEISEKSEIFDDQFSVERPDGSNFTLKIRSTKLEDSAMYFCASSPPSSYEQYFGPGTRLTVT.

This sequence joins TRBV2 and TRBJ1-5, with unresolved D. CDR3 size: 15 residues. The germline V and J ends were trimmed by 1 base and 5 bases, with 12 bases remaining between them. Germline CDR1 SNHLY, CDR2 FYNNEI. CDR3 sequence: CASSEDRQDYQPQHF. CDR3 bases: TGTGCCAGCAGTGAAGATCGGCAGGATTATCAGCCCCAGCATTTT.

The V and J genes are TRBV14 and TRBJ1-1; weak D call: TRBD1 (5 bases). V was cut by 2 bases and J by 5 bases, with 12 bases left in between. Per the germline V gene, CDR1 is SGHDN and CDR2 is FVKESK. This CDR3 region has 14 residues. The chain's CDR3 is CASSQTGRGTEAFF. The CDR3 DNA follows: TGTGCCAGCAGCCAAACAGGAAGGGGAACTGAAGCTTTCTTT.

The chain is built from TRBV5-1 and TRBJ2-3, with 12 bases matching TRBD2. Trimming at V came to 4 bases and at J to 7 bases, leaving 13 bases not matched to a gene. Germline CDR1 SGHRS, CDR2 YFSETQ. The CDR3 consists of 17 residues. In DNA, the CDR3 is TGCGCCAGCAGCCCGAGTGTACTAGCGGGGGGCCGGAATACGCAGTATTTT. This encodes CASSPSVLAGGRNTQYF.

The chain combines TRBV5-6 with TRBJ1-1; 9 positions agree with TRBD1. Germline V gene lookup returns CDR1 SGHDT and CDR2 YYEEEE. The trim removed 4 bases at V and 4 bases at J, leaving 14 bases unmatched. CDR3 length equals 17 residues. The chain's CDR3 is CASSLGQGRGRSTEAFF. The CDR3 DNA is TGTGCCAGCAGCCTAGGACAGGGGAGAGGTCGGAGCACTGAAGCTTTCTTT.

V is TRBV5-1 and J is TRBJ1-2; 7 bases fit TRBD1. Losses at the gene ends were 0 bases for V and 4 bases for J; bases not matched to a gene: 12. The germline V gene encodes CDR1 SGHRS and CDR2 YFSETQ. CDR3 length: 17 residues. The CDR3 DNA reads TGCGCCAGCAGCTTGGAGGGGCGACAGGGCTATTCCTATGGCTACACCTTC. It specifies CASSLEGRQGYSYGYTF.

In this sample, this clone turned up once. The V call is TRBV30, the J call TRBJ2-5; the D gene is possibly TRBD1 (5 bases). V lost 7 bases to trimming and J lost 5 bases, with 8 bases between them. Germline lookup yields CDR1 GTSNPN and CDR2 SVGIG (reference sequence). The CDR3 length is 10 residues. The CDR3 DNA sequence: TGTGCCTCAGGGTGGGAGACCCAGTACTTC. Its translation: CASGWETQYF.

The chain combines TRBV19 with TRBJ1-5; 7 nucleotides line up with TRBD1. After removal of 3 bases from V and 4 bases from J, the junction contained 12 bases not matched to a gene. The CDR3 is 17 amino acids. The germline CDR1 and CDR2 sequences are LNHDA and SQIVND (reference sequence). The CDR3 region is CASSIRTGLGFNQPQHF. CDR3 DNA sequence: TGTGCCAGTAGTATCCGGACAGGCCTTGGGTTTAATCAGCCCCAGCATTTT. The full variable domain, completed using reference TRBV19 and TRBJ1-5, is DGGITQSPKYLFRKEGQNVTLSCEQNLNHDAMYWYRQDPGQGLRLIYYSQIVNDFQKGDIAEGYSVSREKKESFPLTVTSAQKNPTAFYLCASSIRTGLGFNQPQHFGDGTRLSIL.

The chain joins TRBV6-1 to TRBJ2-5; 9 bases map to TRBD1. The closer fit of TRBJ2-7 to the DNA end suggests the J call may be wrong. Germline CDR1 is MNHNS and CDR2 is SASEGT. The CDR3 consists of 14 residues. CDR3 protein: CASSDTGGTYEQYF. The CDR3 DNA is TGTGCCAGCAGTGACACAGGGGGCACGTACGAGCAGTACTTC.

The CDR3 is CAWRKIPRFTEAFF. DNA of the CDR3: TGTGCCTGGAGAAAAATCCCCCGGTTCACTGAAGCTTTCTTT. V gene TRBV30 combines with J gene TRBJ1-1, with no clear D. V dropped 3 bases and J dropped 4 bases, with 15 bases sitting between them. Germline lookup yields CDR1 GTSNPN and CDR2 SVGIG (reference sequence). This CDR3 contains 14 residues.

J is TRBJ1-1 and V is TRBV6-1; D not certain. From germline, CDR1 is MNHNS and CDR2 SASEGT. Trimming shortened V by 8 bases and J by 5 bases, and 15 bases separated the two germline ends. This CDR3 is 13 amino acids long. The CDR3 DNA is TGTGCCAGCCTCGAGGTCCGAGGGACTGAAGCTTTCTTT. Translating gives CASLEVRGTEAFF.

V and J are TRBV6-4 and TRBJ2-3, with unresolved D. Trimming took off 2 bases at V and 8 bases at J, with 11 bases between the two ends. The CDR3 runs 13 residues. Germline V gene sequence: CDR1 MRHNA, CDR2 SNTAGT. CDR3 amino acids: CASSDLDLGTQYF. The CDR3 DNA reads TGTGCCAGCAGTGACCTAGACTTAGGTACGCAGTATTTT.

This clone showed up just once. The V and J genes are TRBV5-6 and TRBJ2-7, with D tentatively TRBD2 (5 bases). Per germline, CDR1 SGHDT and CDR2 YYEEEE. V lost 5 bases and J 3 bases, leaving 15 bases between the germline ends. The CDR3 totals 14 residues. CDR3 protein: CASRIRGGSYEQYF. The CDR3 DNA follows: TGTGCCAGCAGAATCCGGGGTGGGAGCTACGAGCAGTACTTC. Full variable domain (rest looked up from reference TRBV5-6 and TRBJ2-7): DAGVTQSPTHLIKTRGQQVTLRCSPKSGHDTVSWYQQALGQGPQFIFQYYEEEERQRGNFPDRFSGHQFPNYSSELNVNALLLGDSALYLCASRIRGGSYEQYFGPGTRLTVT.

This chain connects TRBV28 to TRBJ1-1, with 9 bases matching TRBD1. Germline V gives CDR1 MDHEN, CDR2 SYDVKM. The CDR3 is 15 amino acids. V lost 3 bases and J lost 6; bases outside the gene matches: 8. CDR3 sequence: CASSFPGQGSSEAFF. For the CDR3, the DNA is TGTGCCAGCAGTTTTCCGGGACAGGGCTCCTCTGAAGCTTTCTTT. Variable domain in full (rest from reference TRBV28 and TRBJ1-1): DVKVTQSSRYLVKRTGEKVFLECVQDMDHENMFWYRQDPGLGLRLIYFSYDVKMKEKGDIPEGYSVSREKKERFSLILESASTNQTSMYLCASSFPGQGSSEAFFGQGTRLTVV.

The chain couples TRBV5-5 to TRBJ2-7; D gene uncertain. The V and J ends lost 4 bases and 2 bases respectively, with 13 bases between them. Germline V gene data show CDR1 as SGHKS and CDR2 as YYEKEE (reference sequence). This CDR3 contains 14 residues. CDR3 nucleotides: TGTGCCAGCAGCGTCACCGGGTCTGCCTACGAGCAGTACTTC. This sequence encodes CASSVTGSAYEQYF.